This T cell receptor beta chain appears in the sequencing data of a study of T-cell memory formation after mild COVID-19 (dated by TCRdb to the early 2020s). With respect to the entire study: Most TCR sequence clusters were specific to one of the two donors. Two young, previously healthy adult volunteers, one female and one male, were included in the cohort. T-cell clones expanding and contracting after mild COVID-19 in a couple of donors were tracked by longitudinal TCRalpha and TCRbeta repertoire sequencing. Overall results and qualifications from the work: The second-wave clones that peaked on day 37 were not confirmed to be SARS-CoV-2 specific. Contracting CD4+ clones appeared mostly in the CM and EM memory subsets, whereas CD8+ clones were enriched in EMRA. Some responding clones were found in pre-infection memory, which suggests that pre-existing cross-reactive memory T cells took part in the SARS-CoV-2 response. The study covered only two mild cases, and larger cohorts including severe cases with pre-infection samples were considered necessary. Clones contracting from day 15 to 85 had balanced CD4/CD8 phenotypes, while a second wave expanding from day 15 to 37 was biased towards CD4+.

This clonotype occurred a few times. Its antigen remains undetermined. No qualities accompany the bases; no much larger clone lies one base away. Ficoll-Paque density gradient centrifugation was used to isolate PBMCs. Instrument used: Illumina NovaSeq 6000. cDNA libraries for TCRalpha and TCRbeta were prepared by 5'RACE using constant-segment primers, with sample barcodes and unique molecular identifiers added. Trizol reagent was used to extract RNA from every sample. Amplification of the libraries took two PCR steps, and the second step added a second sample barcode plus Illumina TruSeq adapters. Sequencing of libraries was performed on an Illumina NovaSeq with 2 x 150 bp paired-end reads. The authors' analysis ran thus. Demultiplexing of reads and collapsing into UMI-guided consensus sequences were performed with migec v1.2.7. Using mixcr v2.1.11, UMI consensuses were aligned to TRA and TRB V and J templates and then assembled into clonotypes. Clonotypes were classified as expanded or contracted when called significant by both edgeR and NoisET, with noise models trained on biological replicates. edgeR calls used a false discovery rate-adjusted p below 0.01 and a log2 fold-change threshold of 1. PCA with hierarchical clustering of max-normalized trajectories of the 1000 most abundant clonotypes was used as exploratory dynamics analysis. The CD4 or CD8 phenotype of responding clones was assigned using the separately sequenced CD4+ and CD8+ repertoires. TCRdb redid the processing of the public reads, applying fastp at Q25 and MiXCR, and retained in-frame beta chains. A single entry per CDR3 protein holds the most common genes and DNA from its merged rows. TCRdb's processing, not the authors' own work, is the source of the V and J calls. The table for this sample lists some 250,000 distinct CDR3 sequences; 18% of them were counted only once. In total, the top ten clones hold more than 20% of the sample.

Sequenced input: PBMCs or a T cell subset sorted from them (not recorded which). The TCR was taken from a man aged 18 to 35 who had mild COVID-19 (a few samples of this study predate the infection). The sample titles of this study are shuffled in the database, so cell type and time point are left out; the donor was told from shared clones.

For the CDR3, the sequence is CASRYRFRGTSTEAFF. The nucleotide sequence reads as follows: TGCGCCAGCAGGTATCGTTTTCGGGGAACTAGCACTGAAGCTTTCTTT. The sequence is built from TRBV5-1 and TRBJ1-1, with an unclear D gene assignment. The CDR3 runs 16 amino acids, cysteine and phenylalanine included. Here the CDR3 DNA is all that survives: 48 bases in frame from base 1. The germline V gene sets CDR1 to SGHRS and CDR2 to YFSETQ. V is cut by 5 bases and J by 4 bases, and the space between the germline ends is 21 bases.